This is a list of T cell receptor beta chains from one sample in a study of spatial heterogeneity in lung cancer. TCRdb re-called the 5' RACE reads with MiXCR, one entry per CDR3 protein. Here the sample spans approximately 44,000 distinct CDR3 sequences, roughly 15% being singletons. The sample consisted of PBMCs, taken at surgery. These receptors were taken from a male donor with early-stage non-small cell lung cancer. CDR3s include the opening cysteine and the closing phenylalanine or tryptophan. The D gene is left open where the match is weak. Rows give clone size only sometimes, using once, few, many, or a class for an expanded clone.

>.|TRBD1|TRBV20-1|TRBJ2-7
CSTDRAPSYEQYF
TGCAGCACCGACAGGGCACCTTCCTACGAGCAGTACTTC
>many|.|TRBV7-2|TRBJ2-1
CASSLVREQFF
TGTGCCAGCAGCTTAGTCAGAGAGCAGTTCTTC
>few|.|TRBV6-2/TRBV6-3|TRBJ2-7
CASTDRTYEQYF
TGTGCCAGCACCGACAGGACCTACGAGCAGTACTTC
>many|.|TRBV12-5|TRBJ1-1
CASGLIIRRGITEAFF
TGTGCTAGTGGTTTGATCATCCGGAGGGGAATCACTGAAGCTTTCTTT
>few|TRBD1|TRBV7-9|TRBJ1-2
CASSLGTGGNYGYTF
TGTGCCAGCAGCCTCGGGACAGGGGGAAACTATGGCTACACCTTC
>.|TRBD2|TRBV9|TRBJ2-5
CASSSGLVPLQETQYF
TGTGCCAGCAGCTCGGGACTAGTTCCACTTCAAGAGACCCAGTACTTC
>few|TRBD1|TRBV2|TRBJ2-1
CASSRDRVPNEQFF
TGTGCCAGCAGTCGGGACAGGGTGCCCAATGAGCAGTTCTTC
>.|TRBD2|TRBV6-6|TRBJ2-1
CASSGGTSVDEQFF
TGTGCCAGCAGCGGCGGGACTAGTGTCGATGAGCAGTTCTTC
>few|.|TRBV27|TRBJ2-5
CASRRGLSGELKETQYF
TGTGCCAGTCGGAGAGGGCTCTCGGGGGAGCTGAAAGAGACCCAGTACTTC
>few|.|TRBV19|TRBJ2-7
CASSNLDEQYF
TGTGCCAGTAGTAACCTGGACGAGCAGTACTTC
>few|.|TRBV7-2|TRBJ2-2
CASVGGAGTGELFF
TGTGCCTCCGTCGGGGGCGCGGGCACCGGGGAGCTGTTTTTT
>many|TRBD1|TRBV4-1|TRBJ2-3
CASSRSRDRTQYF
TGCGCCAGCAGCCGGTCCAGGGACAGGACGCAGTATTTT
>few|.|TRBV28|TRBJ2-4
CASSLLAGRLQYF
TGTGCCAGCAGTTTATTGGCGGGGAGGTTGCAGTACTTC
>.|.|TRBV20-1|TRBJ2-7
CSARDSLWNDYEQYF
TGCAGTGCTAGAGACTCCTTATGGAACGACTACGAGCAGTACTTC
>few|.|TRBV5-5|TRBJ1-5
CASSLDRTQPQHF
TGTGCCAGCAGCTTGGACAGGACCCAGCCCCAGCATTTT
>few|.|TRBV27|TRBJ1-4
CASSFRIQSGTNEKLFF
TGTGCCAGCAGTTTTAGGATCCAGAGCGGAACTAATGAAAAACTGTTTTTT
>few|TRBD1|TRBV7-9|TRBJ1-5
CASSWVGSDREGNQPQHF
TGTGCCAGCAGCTGGGTTGGGTCAGACAGGGAGGGCAATCAGCCCCAGCATTTT
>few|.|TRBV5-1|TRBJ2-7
CASSIGQTPYEQYF
TGCGCCAGCAGCATCGGACAGACGCCCTACGAGCAGTACTTC
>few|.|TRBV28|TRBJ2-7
CASETTLPYEQYF
TGTGCCAGCGAGACAACACTCCCCTACGAGCAGTACTTC
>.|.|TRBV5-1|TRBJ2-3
CASSFEGLDLDTQYF
TGCGCCAGCAGCTTTGAAGGACTGGATCTGGATACGCAGTATTTT
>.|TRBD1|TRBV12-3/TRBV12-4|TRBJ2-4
CASSPNGKPGQQYF
TGTGCCAGCAGCCCGAATGGGAAACCGGGACAGCAGTACTTC
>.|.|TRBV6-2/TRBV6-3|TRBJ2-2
CASSYGGGEGTGELFF
TGTGCCAGCAGTTACGGCGGGGGCGAGGGCACCGGGGAGCTGTTTTTT
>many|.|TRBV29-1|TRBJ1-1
CSVVAVNTEAFF
TGCAGCGTGGTGGCGGTTAACACTGAAGCTTTCTTT
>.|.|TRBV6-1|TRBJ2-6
CASSASGANVLTF
TGTGCCAGCAGTGCTTCTGGGGCCAACGTCCTGACTTTC
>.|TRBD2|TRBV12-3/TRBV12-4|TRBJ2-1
CATLNTSAGVGDEQFF
TGTGCCACACTCAATACCTCAGCGGGGGTGGGCGATGAGCAGTTCTTC
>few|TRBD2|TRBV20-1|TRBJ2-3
CSAKRGLAGVTTDTQYF
TGCAGTGCAAAAAGAGGACTAGCGGGGGTAACCACAGATACGCAGTATTTT
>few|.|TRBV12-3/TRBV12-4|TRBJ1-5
CASSLVQEGQPQHF
TGTGCCAGCAGTTTAGTGCAGGAAGGGCAGCCCCAGCATTTT
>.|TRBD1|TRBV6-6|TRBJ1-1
CASRATRGLEAFF
TGTGCCAGCAGGGCAACCAGGGGGCTGGAAGCTTTCTTT
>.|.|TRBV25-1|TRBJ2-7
CASSEYGQGSYEQYF
TGTGCCAGCAGTGAATATGGCCAGGGTTCCTACGAGCAGTACTTC
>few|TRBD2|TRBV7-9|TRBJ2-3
CASSWGLAGGSDTQYF
TGTGCCAGCAGCTGGGGACTAGCGGGAGGATCAGATACGCAGTATTTT
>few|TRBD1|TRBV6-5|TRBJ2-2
CASSYSYRGVRMTGELFF
TGTGCCAGCAGTTACTCTTACAGGGGAGTGAGGATGACCGGGGAGCTGTTTTTT
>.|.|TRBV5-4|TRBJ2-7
CASSLGPRPPYEQYF
TGTGCCAGCAGCTTGGGACCTCGGCCACCCTACGAGCAGTACTTC
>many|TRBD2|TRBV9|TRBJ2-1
CASSDRLAGKDEQFF
TGTGCCAGCAGCGATCGACTAGCGGGGAAGGATGAGCAGTTCTTC
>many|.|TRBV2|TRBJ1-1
CASIKSEYDTEAFF
TGTGCCAGCATCAAGAGTGAGTACGACACTGAAGCTTTCTTT
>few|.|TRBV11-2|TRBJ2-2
CASSRGADYTGELFF
TGTGCCAGCAGCCGGGGGGCAGATTACACCGGGGAGCTGTTTTTT
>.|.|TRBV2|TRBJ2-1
CASSEGQGRNNEQFF
TGTGCCAGCAGTGAAGGTCAGGGGAGGAACAATGAGCAGTTCTTC
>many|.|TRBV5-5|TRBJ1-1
CASSPFDISTEAFF
TGTGCCAGCAGCCCCTTCGATATCAGCACTGAAGCTTTCTTT
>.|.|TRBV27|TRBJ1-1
CASSLTDRSNTEAFF
TGTGCCAGCAGTTTAACCGACAGGTCGAACACTGAAGCTTTCTTT
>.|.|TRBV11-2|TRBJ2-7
CASSSVRHSYEQYF
TGTGCCAGCAGCTCCGTTCGGCATTCCTACGAGCAGTACTTC
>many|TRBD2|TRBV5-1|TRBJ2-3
CASSRASGGRTDTQYF
TGCGCCAGCAGCCGAGCTAGCGGGGGGCGCACAGATACGCAGTATTTT
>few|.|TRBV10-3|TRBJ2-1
CAISESGSSYNEQFF
TGTGCCATCAGTGAGTCTGGGAGCTCCTACAATGAGCAGTTCTTC
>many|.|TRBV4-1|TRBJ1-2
CASSQSPGPALYGYTF
TGCGCCAGCAGCCAGTCACCGGGTCCCGCCCTTTATGGCTACACCTTC
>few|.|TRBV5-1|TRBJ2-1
CASVIGAASSYNEQFF
TGCGCCAGCGTCATTGGGGCCGCAAGCTCCTACAATGAGCAGTTCTTC
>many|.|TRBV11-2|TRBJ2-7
CASSTHRVRDYEQYF
TGTGCCAGCAGCACCCACAGGGTTCGGGACTACGAGCAGTACTTC
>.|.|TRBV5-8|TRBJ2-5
CATPMLSETQYF
TGTGCCACCCCTATGCTTTCAGAGACCCAGTACTTC
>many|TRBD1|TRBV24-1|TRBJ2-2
CATSDPGTGFTGELFF
TGTGCCACCAGTGACCCCGGGACAGGTTTCACCGGGGAGCTGTTTTTT
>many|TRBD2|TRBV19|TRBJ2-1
CSLLTSGDEQFF
TGTTCCCTCCTGACTAGCGGGGATGAGCAGTTCTTC
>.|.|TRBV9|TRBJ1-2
CASSVAPGGYTF
TGTGCCAGCAGCGTAGCCCCCGGGGGCTACACCTTC
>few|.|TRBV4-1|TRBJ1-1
CASSQAEGREEAFF
TGCGCCAGCAGCCAGGCGGAGGGTCGAGAAGAAGCTTTCTTT
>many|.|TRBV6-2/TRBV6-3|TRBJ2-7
CASSYAWEQYF
TGTGCCAGCAGTTACGCGTGGGAGCAGTACTTC
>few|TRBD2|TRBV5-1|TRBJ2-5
CASSIGTSGSETQYF
TGCGCCAGCAGCATCGGGACTAGCGGGAGTGAGACCCAGTACTTC
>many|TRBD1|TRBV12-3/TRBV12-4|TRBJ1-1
CASRSSGGEAFF
TGTGCCAGCAGATCTTCAGGGGGCGAAGCTTTCTTT
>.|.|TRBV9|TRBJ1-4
CASSVDGGRNEKLFF
TGTGCCAGCAGCGTAGACGGGGGGCGCAATGAAAAACTGTTTTTT